This TCR beta chain was documented in a study of vaccination effects on CD4 cells after COVID-19. V was shortened by 8 bases and J by 7 bases, with 14 bases between the two germline ends. Germline values: CDR1 MRHNA, CDR2 SNTAGT. The CDR3 runs 13 residues. This clone came up a few times. As yet, its antigen is unknown. The protocol was immunoSEQ multiplex PCR, while the TCRdb copy is restricted to in-frame clones and leaves out a portion. The repertoire holds 71,000 or so clones, with roughly 78% as singletons. Sequencing in the ViraFEST assay came after antigen-specific CD4+ T cells had been expanded with viral peptide pools, which were used to stimulate PBMC. Subsequent to a culture period of 10 days, CD4+ T cells were isolated. Having tested negative for nucleocapsid antibodies, the vaccine recipients showed no prior SARS-CoV-2 infection.

Sequences were derived from CD4+ T cells from PBMCs cultured with HCoV-OC43 spike peptides, sampled before COVID-19 vaccination. This sample's subset: HCoV-OC43 spike overlapping peptide pool stimulation. This rearrangement joins TRBV6-4 to TRBJ2-2; D gene unclear. This receptor was obtained from a human donor who received a COVID-19 vaccine. The CDR3 loop reads CASGVPGGGELFF. The CDR3 DNA reads TGTGCCAGCGGTGTGCCGGGCGGCGGGGAGCTGTTTTTT.